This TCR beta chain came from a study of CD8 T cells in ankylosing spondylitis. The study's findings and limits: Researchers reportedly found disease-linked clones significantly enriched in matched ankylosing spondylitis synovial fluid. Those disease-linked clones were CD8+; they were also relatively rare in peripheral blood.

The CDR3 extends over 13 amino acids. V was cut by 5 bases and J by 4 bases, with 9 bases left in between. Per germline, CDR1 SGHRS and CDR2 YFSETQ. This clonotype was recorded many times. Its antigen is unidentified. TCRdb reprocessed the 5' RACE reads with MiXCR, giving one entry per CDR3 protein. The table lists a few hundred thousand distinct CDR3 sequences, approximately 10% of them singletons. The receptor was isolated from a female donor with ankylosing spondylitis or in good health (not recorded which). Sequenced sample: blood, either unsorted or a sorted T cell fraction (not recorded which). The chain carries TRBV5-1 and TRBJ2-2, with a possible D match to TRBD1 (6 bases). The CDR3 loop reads CASRLDSTGELFF. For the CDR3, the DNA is TGCGCCAGCAGGCTGGACAGCACCGGGGAGCTGTTTTTT.